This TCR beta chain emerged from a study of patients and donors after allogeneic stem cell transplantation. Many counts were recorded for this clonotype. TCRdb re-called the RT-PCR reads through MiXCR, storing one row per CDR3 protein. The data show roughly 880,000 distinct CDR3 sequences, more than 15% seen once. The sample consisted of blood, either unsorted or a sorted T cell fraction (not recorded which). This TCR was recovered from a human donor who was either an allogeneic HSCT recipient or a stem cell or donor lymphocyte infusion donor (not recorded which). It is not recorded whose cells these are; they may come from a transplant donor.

CDR3 nucleotide sequence: TGCAGTGCTAGATTCCGCCACGCAGATACGCAGTATTTT. Residues: CSARFRHADTQYF. The rearrangement links TRBV20-1 to TRBJ2-3; D is ambiguous. Between the trimmed V and J ends, which lost 2 bases and 4 bases, there was a span of 10 bases. CDR3 length: 13 residues. Germline CDR1 DFQATT, CDR2 SNEGSKA (reference sequence).